These T cell receptor beta chains were read from a single sample in a study of T cell responses to AZD1222 COVID-19 vaccine. Here immunoSEQ multiplex PCR was the method, and the copy in TCRdb shows in-frame clones only, minus some. The sample yields 110,000 or so clones, 88% seen once. Here the sequenced sample was peripheral blood, taken 28 days after the second AZD1222 dose. The receptor source for this set is an adult who received the AZD1222 COVID-19 vaccine. CDR3s include the opening cysteine and the closing phenylalanine or tryptophan.

j_call v_call cdr3_aa
TRBJ2-4 TRBV7-9 CASSPLGGLKNIQYF
TRBJ2-6 TRBV18 CASASGQGNSGANVLTF
TRBJ2-7 TRBV18 CASSQGGTGGYEQYF
TRBJ2-7 TRBV27 CASSLSSGGSYEQYF
TRBJ1-2 TRBV5-1 CASSQDSDYGYTF
TRBJ2-3 TRBV7-6 CASSPLTLAGGFTDTQYF
TRBJ2-4 TRBV15 CATSRDKSLAKNIQYF
TRBJ1-1 TRBV6-5 CASSYSANTEAFF
TRBJ2-7 TRBV7-2 CASSGLGYEQYF
TRBJ2-5 TRBV9 CASSVGVGNQETQYF
TRBJ1-6 TRBV5-1 CASSLEVAGGSPLHF
TRBJ1-2 TRBV15 CATSRGTGDGYTF
TRBJ1-2 TRBV5-1 CASSLARVDYGYTF
TRBJ1-4 TRBV7-9 CASSPWGQGTQGEKLFF